This T cell receptor (beta chain) stems from a study of blood T cell repertoires in COVID-19 (dated by TCRdb to 2019 to 2021). Background on the whole study: The collaborator samples originated in the United States, Italy and Spain and spanned the acute and convalescent phases of COVID-19. The repertoires were made available in a free public database intended to serve as a resource for research on the immune response to SARS-CoV-2. Samples came from the ongoing ImmuneRACE study (first 160 participants) plus 1,254 subjects from 6 global collaborators. The sample metadata nearly always contained a de-identified subject ID, COVID-19 status, age in years and sex. The prospective study material was composed of cDNA or gDNA derived from T cells, B-cell-depleted T cells, or PBMCs. Subjects who had been exposed to COVID-19, were actively infected with it, or had recovered from it provided the deeply sampled blood TCRbeta repertoires that made up the dataset. Where available, HLA class I and class II types were taken from metadata supplied by the sample provider and were not determined by assay-based typing. Study-level results and caveats: The quantity of clinical and demographic metadata differed by source and by participant and was supplied without curation.

Collaborating institutions collected whole blood in K2EDTA tubes following their own protocols. For TCRbeta analysis, collaborators shipped samples as frozen whole blood, isolated PBMCs, or DNA extracted from either of those sample types. The immunoSEQ Assay, a bias-controlled multiplex PCR, was used to amplify TCRbeta CDR3 regions from genomic DNA. Processing in the source paper ran as follows. The number of nucleated cells in each sample was estimated by amplification of reference gene primers within the assay. To quantify the absolute abundance of each unique TCRbeta CDR3 rearrangement, sequence reads were collapsed and filtered. For each sample, productive Simpson clonality was calculated by taking the square root of Simpson's diversity index across productive rearrangements. In its TCRdb copy, this immuneACCESS table keeps in-frame sequences only and misses some clones. Where compared with another copy, unresolved V genes explain less than half of these, and the others have no known cause. V and J calls and clone size are as listed in that table; D and trimming were resolved from the DNA. The sample table lists 120,000 or so clones, approximately 83% of them with a count of one. The top ten clones comprise 20% to 30% of the sample.

About this clone itself: Its antigen remains undetermined. The sample holds no much larger clone one base away, and base qualities are not on file.

The CDR3 sequence holds 16 residues, the cysteine and phenylalanine included. The kept DNA is CDR3 alone, 48 bases in frame from the first base. V loses 0 bases of germline sequence and J loses 2 bases, and the interval between the two ends is 14 bases. The clonotype comes from a woman of 80 years or more with acute or convalescent COVID-19. This chain joins TRBV5-3 to TRBJ1-1; matching of 6 bases hints at TRBD1 as the D gene. TRBV5-3 is reported as an ORF; its role is uncertain. Source material: peripheral blood. The CDR3 reads as follows: CARSLGGGPDNTEAFF. Read as DNA, the sequence is TGTGCCAGAAGCTTGGGCGGGGGGCCAGATAACACTGAAGCTTTCTTT.